This T cell receptor beta chain was sequenced during a study of CD8 T cells in ankylosing spondylitis. Study-wide points: One TCR beta motif, made up of several highly homologous variants, appeared characteristic of ankylosing spondylitis blood. Reactive arthritis synovial fluid and blood were previously reported to contain some motif variants. Disease-linked clones reportedly showed significant enrichment in matched ankylosing spondylitis synovial fluid.

TCRdb reanalysed the 5' RACE reads using MiXCR and keeps one entry per CDR3 protein. The table shows roughly 220,000 distinct CDR3 sequences, with 15% to 20% occurring only once. This clonotype has at least ten counts. What it recognizes is unknown. The CDR3 consists of 16 residues. Germline V gene sequence: CDR1 SGHRS, CDR2 YFSETQ. The V and J ends lost 0 bases and 6 bases respectively, with 15 bases between them. V and J are TRBV5-1 and TRBJ2-2; D unclear. Specimen: blood, either unsorted or a sorted T cell fraction (not recorded which). The clonotype was recovered from a male donor with ankylosing spondylitis. The CDR3: CASSLVGPHRSGELFF. The CDR3, as DNA: TGCGCCAGCAGCTTGGTTGGCCCACACCGCTCCGGGGAGCTGTTTTTT.